The entry that follows covers one T cell receptor (beta chain) sequence. Antigen unknown. Using immunoSEQ multiplex PCR, the repertoire was profiled, and TCRdb retains in-frame clones only, with some absent. Among about 48,000 clones listed, over 90% were seen once. The data were obtained in a study of OX40 agonist ivuxolimab in advanced cancers. Overall study context: Partial responses were achieved by three patients: one hepatocellular carcinoma, two cutaneous melanoma.

Germline CDR1 is MDHEN and CDR2 is SYDVKM. The CDR3 runs 15 residues. The ends lost 6 bases at V and 5 bases at J; junction bases unmatched: 10. People who had autoimmune disease history or systemic immunosuppression were excluded. Findings and limits, study-wide: Still undetermined is the antigen specificity of the expanded peripheral T cells.

This chain joins TRBV28 and TRBJ2-4, with 7 bases that match TRBD2. The specimen comprised CD4+ or CD8+ T cells sorted from blood, sampled in a trial of the OX40 agonist ivuxolimab. The source of this sequence is an adult with an advanced solid tumor such as melanoma, head and neck, liver or kidney cancer. The DNA for the CDR3 is TGTGCCAGCAGAGACTTGACTAGCCCCGAAAACATTCAGTACTTC. It yields the protein CASRDLTSPENIQYF.